This record concerns one TCR beta chain sequence. Its antigen is not known. This sample was included in a study of shared clonotypes between healthy human individuals. On the study more broadly: Each donor contributed plates that comprised three CD4 naive, three CD4 memory, two CD8 naive and one CD8 memory.

V was pared by 0 bases and J by 3 bases, with 6 bases between. This CDR3 is 14 amino acids long. Germline V CDR1 and CDR2: MNHNS, SASEGT. Data came from immunoSEQ multiplex PCR; TCRdb stores just in-frame clones and leaves some out. The sample includes about 710,000 clones, more than 70% of them seen just once. Overall study findings and caveats: Depth was large, yet rarefaction showed that sorted-subset sequencing was incomplete. Generation of non-shared clonotypes was less probable than generation of clonotypes shared by all four donors.

Sequencing used memory CD4+ T cells sorted from blood. Subset given: CD45RA-negative fraction. V is TRBV6-1 and J is TRBJ1-5, with D unresolved. The receptor was derived from a woman in her 30s in good health. The CDR3 nucleotides read TGTGCCAGCAGTGAAGCTGGGAACAATCAGCCCCAGCATTTT. It translates to CASSEAGNNQPQHF.